The 17 T cell receptor beta chains reported below all come from one sample, sequenced in a study of T cell repertoires in cytomegalovirus infection. Each CDR3 protein is one row after TCRdb ran MiXCR on the reads. Of approximately 190,000 distinct CDR3 sequences in the sample, about a tenth are singletons; the top ten hold roughly 4.8%. Sequences were obtained from PBMCs. Source of these receptors: a human donor in good health (CMV status not recorded). Some clones in this sample may be carry-over from other donors' samples.

The sample holds many counts of this clonotype. The V call is TRBV23-1, the J call TRBJ2-3, with 14 bases that match TRBD2. TRBV23-1 is designated an ORF whose function remains uncertain. J gave up 5 bases and V 2 bases, and 3 bases lay outside the gene matches. This CDR3 has 16 amino acids. CDR3 residues: CASSQLGTSGRDTQYF. For the CDR3, the DNA is TGCGCCAGCAGTCAACTAGGGACTAGCGGGAGAGATACGCAGTATTTT.

The chain's CDR3 is CASSEGVERRSGKLFF. The CDR3 DNA sequence: TGTGCCAGCAGTGAGGGGGTCGAGAGGCGGTCGGGAAAACTGTTTTTT. The rearrangement uses TRBV25-1 and TRBJ1-4, with D perhaps TRBD1 (5 bases). Between the trimmed V and J ends, which lost 3 bases and 10 bases, there was a span of 21 bases. Germline CDR1 MGHDK, CDR2 SYGVNS. The CDR3 is made up of 16 amino acids.

This clonotype showed up many times. This chain uses TRBV5-5 with TRBJ2-1, with D uncertain. The ends were cut back, 4 bases at V and 3 bases at J, with 8 bases in the middle. This CDR3 is built from 13 residues. Germline V gene sequence: CDR1 SGHKS, CDR2 YYEKEE (reference sequence). The CDR3 sequence: CASSMPGYNEQFF. For the CDR3, the DNA is TGTGCCAGCAGCATGCCGGGCTACAATGAGCAGTTCTTC.

This clonotype was seen ten or more times. The chain couples TRBV7-2 to TRBJ1-1, with a possible D match to TRBD1 (6 bases). CDR1 is SGHTA and CDR2 is FQGNSA in the germline V gene. Between the trimmed V and J ends, which lost 4 bases and 5 bases, there was a span of 17 bases. CDR3 size: 15 residues. CDR3 nucleotide sequence: TGTGCCAGCAGCTCCAGGGAGGGGGAAGGAACTGAAGCTTTCTTT. Its translation: CASSSREGEGTEAFF.

In its sample, this clonotype was seen many times. The chain recombines TRBV7-2 with TRBJ1-1; TRBD1 might be the D (6 bases). This CDR3 is built from 14 residues. V dropped 6 bases and J dropped 4 bases, with 15 bases sitting between them. Germline assignment: CDR1 SGHTA and CDR2 FQGNSA. CDR3 amino acids: CASSLNRVFTEAFF. In nucleotides, the CDR3 is TGTGCCAGCAGTTTAAACAGGGTATTCACTGAAGCTTTCTTT. Drawing the rest from reference TRBV7-2 and TRBJ1-1, the complete variable domain is GAGVSQSPSNKVTEKGKDVELRCDPISGHTALYWYRQSLGQGLEFLIYFQGNSAPDKSGLPSDRFSAERTGGSVSTLTIQRTQQEDSAVYLCASSLNRVFTEAFFGQGTRLTVV.

V usage is TRBV5-1 and J usage is TRBJ1-3; 10 nucleotides agree with TRBD1. Germline V gives CDR1 SGHRS, CDR2 YFSETQ. This CDR3 has 16 residues. The junction had 8 bases not matched to a gene; V was cut back by 5 bases and J by 3 bases. The CDR3 sequence is CASSSLDRGIGNTIYF. The CDR3 nucleotides are TGCGCCAGCAGTTCCCTGGACAGGGGGATTGGAAACACCATATATTTT.

This clonotype was detected ten times or more. The rearrangement joins TRBV24-1 to TRBJ1-5, with 7 positions matching TRBD1. The CDR3 has 12 amino acids. Germline CDR1 is KGHDR and CDR2 is SFDVKD. V shed 9 bases and J 3 bases; nucleotides not matched to a gene: 1. The CDR3 DNA sequence: TGTGCCACCGGGACAGCCAATCAGCCCCAGCATTTT. It yields the protein CATGTANQPQHF.

The chain joins TRBV20-1 to TRBJ2-5; no clear D gene. In germline, CDR1 is DFQATT, CDR2 SNEGSKA (reference sequence). Trimming removed 3 bases at V and 2 bases at J, with 10 bases between. The CDR3 contains 13 residues. The DNA for the CDR3 is TGCAGTGCTAGTGGTCGGATACAAGAGACCCAGTACTTC. It encodes CSASGRIQETQYF.

This clonotype was counted many times. The chain links TRBV7-2 to TRBJ2-7, with D possibly being TRBD1 or TRBD2 (5 bases each). The CDR3 runs to 15 residues. V was pared by 0 bases and J by 4 bases, with 13 bases between. The germline V gene encodes CDR1 SGHTA and CDR2 FQGNSA. For the CDR3, the DNA is TGTGCCAGCAGCTTAGCGTCACGGGACGTGTACGAGCAGTACTTC. Its protein is CASSLASRDVYEQYF.

This clonotype turned up a few times. CDR3 in amino acids: CASSHLGQGQDTEAFF. CDR3 DNA: TGTGCCAGCAGTCATCTTGGACAGGGACAAGACACTGAAGCTTTCTTT. The chain uses TRBV14 and TRBJ1-1, with 8 bases identical to TRBD1. The CDR3 loop spans 16 amino acids. V shed 6 bases, J shed 3 bases, and the junction held 12 bases outside the gene matches. Per the germline V gene, CDR1 is SGHDN and CDR2 is FVKESK.

At least ten counts were recorded for this clonotype. The chain joins TRBV7-2 to TRBJ2-1, with D tentatively TRBD1 or TRBD2 (5 bases each). V dropped 4 bases and J dropped 5 bases, with 12 bases sitting between them. In germline, CDR1 is SGHTA, CDR2 FQGNSA. The CDR3 spans 14 residues. CDR3 nucleotide sequence: TGTGCCAGCAGCTCACGGGGCGGAAACAATGAGCAGTTCTTC. Protein sequence: CASSSRGGNNEQFF.

This clonotype was recorded many times. The rearrangement links TRBV7-2 to TRBJ2-3, with a weak D call TRBD2 (6 bases). This CDR3 region has 15 residues. CDR1 and CDR2 from the germline V gene are SGHTA and FQGNSA. The V gene lost 2 bases and the J gene lost 4 bases, with 13 bases spanning the gap. In DNA form, the CDR3 reads TGTGCCAGCAGCTTATCGGCGGGGTTCGCAGATACGCAGTATTTT. Translated: CASSLSAGFADTQYF. Looking up the rest from reference TRBV7-2 and TRBJ2-3 gives the full variable domain: GAGVSQSPSNKVTEKGKDVELRCDPISGHTALYWYRQSLGQGLEFLIYFQGNSAPDKSGLPSDRFSAERTGGSVSTLTIQRTQQEDSAVYLCASSLSAGFADTQYFGPGTRLTVL.

In its sample, this clonotype was seen many times. The chain recombines TRBV11-2 with TRBJ1-5; D call uncertain. Germline-derived CDR1 and CDR2 are SGHAT and FQNNGV. The V end was cut by 5 bases, the J end by 4 bases, with 18 bases between. The CDR3 contains 16 residues. The CDR3 reads CASSTDPMSGNQPQHF. For the CDR3, the DNA is TGTGCCAGCAGCACAGACCCAATGTCCGGGAATCAGCCCCAGCATTTT.

This clonotype has a count of ten or more. This rearrangement joins TRBV7-6 to TRBJ1-3; D perhaps matches TRBD1 (6 bases). CDR3 size: 16 residues. V was cut by 5 bases and J by 3 bases, with 17 bases left in between. CDR1 is SGHVS, CDR2 FNYEAQ, per germline. CDR3 sequence (DNA): TGTGCCAGCAGCACCTTCGACGGGGGCATTGGAAACACCATATATTTT. Translation: CASSTFDGGIGNTIYF.

This clonotype was recorded at least ten times. In DNA form, the CDR3 reads TGTGCCAGCAGTTACTCCGTCTATGGCTACACCTTC. This sequence encodes CASSYSVYGYTF. The V and J genes are TRBV6-2 or TRBV6-3 and TRBJ1-2, with D unclear. Germline V lookup: CDR1 MNHEY, CDR2 SVGEGT. The CDR3 runs to 12 residues. Trimming shortened V by 0 bases and J by 4 bases, and 3 bases separated the two germline ends.

This clonotype was found a few times. The chain carries TRBV29-1 and TRBJ1-2; D perhaps matches TRBD1 (6 bases). The CDR3 consists of 15 residues. CDR1 and CDR2 from the germline V gene are SQVTM and ANQGSEA. V gave up 4 bases and J gave up 2 bases, with 17 bases separating them. The CDR3 reads CSVGRGGLRNYGYTF. The CDR3 DNA reads as TGCAGCGTTGGTCGGGGGGGGCTACGAAACTATGGCTACACCTTC.

This clonotype was detected ten times or more. J is TRBJ1-2 and V is TRBV7-8; D may be TRBD1 (6 bases). The V end was cut by 7 bases, the J end by 0 bases, with 12 bases between. The CDR3 covers 14 residues. The germline CDR1 and CDR2 sequences are SGHVS and FQNEAQ. CDR3 sequence (DNA): TGTGCCAGCACCGGGGGGCCAGCTAACTATGGCTACACCTTC. This translates into CASTGGPANYGYTF.